The 27 T cell receptor beta chains reported below all come from one sample, sequenced in a study of T cell responses to AZD1222 COVID-19 vaccine. TCRdb keeps only in-frame clones here, not all; method: immunoSEQ multiplex PCR. The repertoire holds about 110,000 clones, with roughly 89% as singletons. Sequences were derived from peripheral blood, sampled 28 days after the second AZD1222 dose. The origin of the receptors is an adult who received the AZD1222 COVID-19 vaccine.

This clone was detected only once. The chain has TRBV12-5 and TRBJ2-3, with D possibly TRBD1 on 7 matching bases. The CDR3 is 13 amino acids. Germline CDR1 and CDR2: LGHNT and FRNRAP. Trimming pared 6 bases from V and 12 bases from J, leaving 19 bases between. The CDR3 reads CASGLAGGWVQYF. The CDR3 bases are TGTGCTAGTGGCCTTGCAGGGGGGTGGGTTCAGTATTTT.

This clone was seen just once. The rearrangement links TRBV6-2 or TRBV6-3 to TRBJ2-7; tentatively, D is TRBD2 (5 bases). Deletions cut 6 bases from V and 1 base from J, with 22 bases between. This CDR3 has 17 residues. Germline V CDR1 and CDR2: MNHEY, SVGEGT. Here the CDR3 DNA reads TGTGCCAGCAGCCCAGGAGGCCCTGGAGAGTGGTCCTACGAGCAGTACTTC. This encodes CASSPGGPGEWSYEQYF.

V is TRBV4-1 and J is TRBJ1-2; D unresolved. V lost 2 bases, J lost 4 bases, and 23 bases lay in between. Germline V gives CDR1 MGHRA, CDR2 YSYEKL. The CDR3 spans 18 residues. The chain's CDR3 is CASSQRIIRTGNFYGYTF. The CDR3 DNA reads TGCGCCAGCAGCCAACGCATCATACGGACGGGAAATTTCTATGGCTACACCTTC.

This clone was seen only once. The chain recombines TRBV29-1 with TRBJ1-3; D perhaps matches TRBD1 (5 bases). Deletions cut 6 bases from V and 4 bases from J, with 10 bases between. This CDR3 has 12 amino acids. The V gene's germline CDR1 is SQVTM and CDR2 ANQGSEA. In DNA form, the CDR3 reads TGCAGCGTCCTCTGGGGGGGAAACACCATATATTTT. It is translated as CSVLWGGNTIYF.

Here the CDR3 DNA reads TGTGCCAGCACCCTGACGAGAGGCGCTGAAGCTTTCTTT. Its protein product is CASTLTRGAEAFF. The V and J genes are TRBV2 and TRBJ1-1; no reliable D call. CDR3 size: 13 residues. V lost 7 bases and J 6 bases, leaving 15 bases between the germline ends. Germline V gene lookup returns CDR1 SNHLY and CDR2 FYNNEI.

The chain combines TRBV6-6 with TRBJ1-1; 9 nucleotides match TRBD1. The CDR3 totals 13 residues. The germline V gene encodes CDR1 MNHNY and CDR2 SVGAGI (reference sequence). V was clipped by 6 bases and J by 5 bases; unmatched bases: 4. DNA for the CDR3: TGTGCCAGCAGAGACAGGGGGGGGACTGAAGCTTTCTTT. This codes for CASRDRGGTEAFF.

The chain has TRBV2 and TRBJ1-2; D unresolved. The CDR3 is made up of 15 amino acids. In germline, CDR1 is SNHLY, CDR2 FYNNEI. Trimming shortened V by 4 bases and J by 4 bases, and 16 bases separated the two germline ends. The CDR3 nucleotides read TGTGCCAGCAGTGGGGGTTACAACCCTACCTATGGCTACACCTTC. Amino acids: CASSGGYNPTYGYTF.

The gene calls are TRBV5-1 and TRBJ2-7, with 7 bases that match TRBD1. Per germline, CDR1 SGHRS and CDR2 YFSETQ. With V trimmed by 4 bases and J by 5 bases, 15 bases remained unmatched. The CDR3 sequence is 16 residues long. The CDR3 region is CASSVTPRQGSHEQYF. In DNA, the CDR3 is TGCGCCAGCAGCGTGACCCCGCGACAGGGTTCGCACGAGCAGTACTTC.

The chain has TRBV6-5 and TRBJ2-7; 14 nucleotides align to TRBD2. The CDR3 loop spans 16 amino acids. CDR1 and CDR2 (germline): MNHEY, SVGAGI. J lost 3 bases, V lost 4 bases, and 5 bases had no gene match. CDR3 in DNA: TGTGCCAGCAGTTTTGTGACTAGCGGGGGGGACTACGAGCAGTACTTC. Amino acids: CASSFVTSGGDYEQYF.

J is TRBJ1-2 and V is TRBV5-5; D is possibly TRBD1 (5 bases). This CDR3 is built from 14 residues. The ends were cut back, 4 bases at V and 5 bases at J, with 15 bases in the middle. Germline V gene data show CDR1 as SGHKS and CDR2 as YYEKEE (reference sequence). DNA of the CDR3: TGTGCCAGCAGCCTAGGTACAGGTCGATATGGCTACACCTTC. Residues: CASSLGTGRYGYTF.

The chain employs TRBV25-1 and TRBJ1-1, with 9 bases matching TRBD1. J was trimmed by 1 base and V by 1 base; bases with no gene match: 4. The CDR3 is 16 amino acids. Germline V gives CDR1 MGHDK, CDR2 SYGVNS. The CDR3 bases are TGTGCCAGCAGTGAATGGGGGGGACAGGGGAACACTGAAGCTTTCTTT. This gives the protein CASSEWGGQGNTEAFF.

This rearrangement joins TRBV5-1 to TRBJ2-2, with a tentative D call TRBD2 (7 bases). This CDR3 is 14 amino acids long. CDR1 and CDR2 from the germline V gene are SGHRS and YFSETQ. Trimming took off 4 bases at V and 3 bases at J, with 10 bases between the two ends. The CDR3, as DNA: TGCGCCAGCAGCGGGCGGGGGCACACCGGGGAGCTGTTTTTT. Protein sequence: CASSGRGHTGELFF.

The V gene is TRBV6-5, the J gene TRBJ1-2; TRBD1 is a possible D gene (6 bases). The V gene's germline CDR1 is MNHEY and CDR2 SVGAGI. Trimming stripped 5 bases from V and 8 bases from J, with 15 bases between. The CDR3 runs to 13 residues. CDR3 protein: CASSRQDPGGYTF. The CDR3 bases are TGTGCCAGCAGTCGACAGGACCCCGGGGGCTACACCTTC.

This rearrangement joins TRBV9 to TRBJ2-1; 7 bases agree with TRBD2. The germline V gene has CDR1 SGDLS and CDR2 YYNGEE. The trim removed 2 bases at V and 10 bases at J, leaving 6 bases unmatched. The CDR3 length is 13 residues. The CDR3 region has the DNA TGTGCCAGCAGCGTCGGGGGGACTGACGAGCAGTTCTTC. It is translated as CASSVGGTDEQFF.

This clone was seen only a few times. This chain joins TRBV27 and TRBJ2-1; 10 bases are shared with TRBD1. The CDR3 runs 18 residues. Germline V gene data show CDR1 as MNHEY and CDR2 as SMNVEV (reference sequence). Germline trimming cut 5 bases from V and 4 bases from J; bases unmatched to any gene: 14. This chain's CDR3 is CASSDLSRDRGRYNEQFF. The CDR3 DNA reads TGTGCCAGCAGTGACCTGTCCCGGGACAGGGGAAGGTACAATGAGCAGTTCTTC.

The chain has TRBV28 and TRBJ1-1, with TRBD1 matching over 9 bases. After removal of 2 bases from V and 5 bases from J, the junction contained 3 bases not matched to a gene. In germline, CDR1 is MDHEN, CDR2 SYDVKM. The CDR3 is 14 amino acids. The CDR3 region has the DNA TGTGCCAGCAGTTTAAGACAGGGGGATACTGAAGCTTTCTTT. Residues: CASSLRQGDTEAFF.

The chain combines TRBV6-2 or TRBV6-3 with TRBJ1-2, with 7 bases matching TRBD1. Germline values: CDR1 MNHEY, CDR2 SVGEGT. The CDR3 length is 12 residues. V shed 6 bases and J 8 bases; nucleotides not matched to a gene: 6. CDR3 sequence (DNA): TGTGCCAGCAGCCGACAGGGAGGAGGCTACACCTTC. Protein product: CASSRQGGGYTF.

The chain uses TRBV6-2 or TRBV6-3 and TRBJ2-7, with D perhaps TRBD1 or TRBD2 (5 bases each). The V gene's germline CDR1 is MNHEY and CDR2 SVGEGT. V was trimmed by 2 bases and J by 0 bases, leaving 8 bases between them. The CDR3 covers 14 residues. The CDR3 DNA reads TGTGCCAGCAGTTACCCAGGGAGCTCCTACGAGCAGTACTTC. This encodes CASSYPGSSYEQYF.

The chain employs TRBV30 and TRBJ2-3, with unresolved D. Trimming cost V 7 bases and J 1 base, with 6 bases left between them. In germline, CDR1 is GTSNPN, CDR2 SVGIG (reference sequence). The CDR3 extends over 11 amino acids. Here the CDR3 reads CALDGTDTQYF. For the CDR3, the DNA is TGTGCCTTAGACGGCACAGATACGCAGTATTTT.

The chain uses TRBV11-1 and TRBJ2-5; D uncertain. Germline CDR1 reads SGHAT; CDR2 reads FQDESV (reference sequence). There are 14 residues in the CDR3. The V and J ends lost 2 bases and 5 bases respectively, with 12 bases between them. CDR3 sequence: CASSLYSSRETQYF. The CDR3 DNA is TGTGCCAGCAGCTTATACTCGTCACGGGAGACCCAGTACTTC.

Here the CDR3 reads CASSLQQGADTEAFF. In DNA, the CDR3 is TGTGCCAGCTCACTGCAACAGGGGGCGGACACTGAAGCTTTCTTT. The chain couples TRBV18 to TRBJ1-1, with 9 positions matching TRBD1. With V trimmed by 4 bases and J by 3 bases, 6 bases remained unmatched. Germline CDR1 and CDR2: KGHSH and LQKENI. The CDR3 has 15 amino acids.

The chain carries TRBV10-1 and TRBJ2-1, with 7 bases that match TRBD1. J gave up 9 bases and V 3 bases, and 8 bases lay outside the gene matches. Germline V gives CDR1 WNHNN, CDR2 SYGVQD (reference sequence). This CDR3 is 14 amino acids long. CDR3 region: CASSDTGAQGEQFF. CDR3 nucleotides: TGCGCCAGCAGTGACACAGGGGCACAGGGTGAGCAGTTCTTC.

V is TRBV7-2 and J is TRBJ2-3; D remains ambiguous. In germline, CDR1 is SGHTA, CDR2 FQGNSA. The V end was cut by 1 base, the J end by 2 bases, with 4 bases between. The CDR3 length is 13 residues. In nucleotides, the CDR3 is TGTGCCAGCAGCTTAGTTCCCACAGATACGCAGTATTTT. Protein sequence: CASSLVPTDTQYF.

The genes are TRBV2 and TRBJ2-2; D ambiguous. Germline CDR1 SNHLY, CDR2 FYNNEI. Deletions cut 7 bases from V and 2 bases from J, with 11 bases between. The CDR3 runs 14 residues. The CDR3 region is CASTTDGNTGELFF. CDR3 sequence (DNA): TGTGCCAGCACTACAGACGGAAACACCGGGGAGCTGTTTTTT.

This clone came up once. The chain is built from TRBV10-2 and TRBJ1-2, with a tentative D call TRBD1 (6 bases). Germline V gene sequence: CDR1 WSHSY, CDR2 SAAADI. With 8 bases removed from V and 6 bases from J, the gap between germline ends came to 16 bases. This CDR3 is built from 13 residues. CDR3 nucleotides: TGCGCCAGCTGCGCCAGGGGAGAAAATGGCTACACCTTC. It yields the protein CASCARGENGYTF.

V usage is TRBV12-3 or TRBV12-4 and J usage is TRBJ2-7; no reliable D call. This CDR3 region has 12 residues. Trimming removed 8 bases from V and 2 bases from J, with 10 bases in between. The DNA of the CDR3 is TGTGCCAGCGGCCCGTGGCCCTACGAGCAGTACTTC. This translates into CASGPWPYEQYF.

The chain uses TRBV6-2 or TRBV6-3 and TRBJ1-2; no clear D gene. V was clipped by 5 bases and J by 5 bases, with 3 bases between them. Per the germline V gene, CDR1 is MNHEY and CDR2 is SVGEGT. The CDR3 has 10 residues. DNA of the CDR3: TGTGCCAGCAGTGGGTATGGCTACACCTTC. This translates into CASSGYGYTF.